Below are 29 T cell receptor beta chains sequenced from a single sample in a study of cytomegalovirus exposure and HLA in healthy donors. The PCR was carried out with 60 Vbeta primers and 13 Jbeta primers. Sequenced by immunoSEQ multiplex PCR; TCRdb stores in-frame clones only, minus some. The sample yields 50,000 to 75,000 clones, roughly 75% seen once. Sequenced material: PBMCs. Every receptor here comes from a man aged 25 to 45 in good health and CMV-seropositive.

The CDR3 is CASSPGGGRGDTIYF. The CDR3 nucleotides read TGTGCCAGCAGCCCCGGGGGGGGCAGAGGGGACACCATATATTTT. This chain uses TRBV7-3 with TRBJ1-3, with D maybe TRBD1 (6 bases). Germline V CDR1 and CDR2: SGHTA, FQGTGA. The CDR3 loop spans 15 amino acids. The germline V and J ends were trimmed by 5 bases and 8 bases, with 19 bases remaining between them.

A few counts support this clone. V usage is TRBV5-6 and J usage is TRBJ2-1; TRBD2 matches at 9 bases. Losses at the gene ends were 3 bases for V and 3 bases for J; bases not matched to a gene: 16. This CDR3 is built from 19 residues. Per germline, CDR1 SGHDT and CDR2 YYEEEE. CDR3 sequence reads: CASSSRRTSAGGNYNEQFF. The CDR3 region has the DNA TGTGCCAGCAGCTCCCGACGAACCTCAGCGGGGGGAAACTACAATGAGCAGTTCTTC.

The chain couples TRBV7-3 to TRBJ2-1; TRBD1 agrees at 7 bases. With V trimmed by 2 bases and J by 9 bases, 7 bases remained unmatched. The length of the CDR3 is 14 residues. CDR1 is SGHTA and CDR2 is FQGTGA in the germline V gene. The CDR3 region is CASSLDREAPEQFF. The CDR3 DNA follows: TGTGCCAGCAGCTTAGACAGGGAAGCCCCTGAGCAGTTCTTC.

In its sample, this clone was seen a few times. V is TRBV6-5 and J is TRBJ2-7; TRBD1 matches 9 bases. The V segment lost 0 bases and the J segment 1 base; nucleotides outside the gene matches: 1. The CDR3 contains 15 residues. Germline V gene data show CDR1 as MNHEY and CDR2 as SVGAGI. The CDR3 sequence: CASSYSQGASYEQYF. The DNA for the CDR3 is TGTGCCAGCAGTTACTCACAGGGGGCGTCCTACGAGCAGTACTTC.

This sequence joins TRBV7-3 and TRBJ2-2, with 8 bases matching TRBD2. The CDR3 has 16 residues. The ends lost 1 base at V and 6 bases at J; junction bases unmatched: 7. Germline CDR1 is SGHTA and CDR2 is FQGTGA. The CDR3 loop is CASSLRASGQAGELFF. In DNA, the CDR3 is TGTGCCAGCAGCTTAAGGGCTAGCGGGCAGGCCGGGGAGCTGTTTTTT.

This clone was detected only a few times. J is TRBJ2-2 and V is TRBV5-6; 9 bases match TRBD2. CDR1 is SGHDT and CDR2 is YYEEEE in the germline V gene. Losses at the gene ends were 1 base for V and 7 bases for J; bases not matched to a gene: 2. CDR3 length equals 14 residues. The CDR3 region is CASSLQAGGGELFF. In DNA, the CDR3 is TGTGCCAGCAGCTTGCAAGCGGGGGGCGGGGAGCTGTTTTTT.

The chain uses TRBV27 and TRBJ2-6; D might be TRBD1 (6 bases). The germline CDR1 and CDR2 sequences are MNHEY and SMNVEV (reference sequence). Trimming removed 3 bases from V and 1 base from J, with 7 bases in between. The CDR3 runs 15 residues. The CDR3 sequence is CASSFGTSGANVLTF. The CDR3 coding sequence is TGTGCCAGCAGTTTCGGGACATCTGGGGCCAACGTCCTGACTTTC. The whole variable domain, filled in from reference TRBV27 and TRBJ2-6, reads EAQVTQNPRYLITVTGKKLTVTCSQNMNHEYMSWYRQDPGLGLRQIYYSMNVEVTDKGDVPEGYKVSRKEKRNFPLILESPSPNQTSLYFCASSFGTSGANVLTFGAGSRLTVL.

The chain is built from TRBV27 and TRBJ2-7; weak D call: TRBD1 (6 bases). There are 15 residues in the CDR3. Trimming left V 2 bases short and J 2 bases short, with 13 bases between. Germline V lookup: CDR1 MNHEY, CDR2 SMNVEV (reference sequence). CDR3 in amino acids: CASSLRAGAPYEQYF. The CDR3 nucleotides read TGTGCCAGCAGTTTACGGGCAGGGGCTCCCTACGAGCAGTACTTC.

This clone has more than one count but fewer than ten. This chain links TRBV2 with TRBJ2-5; weak D call: TRBD2 (5 bases). The J call may be mistaken, given a closer DNA end match to TRBJ2-7. The germline gives CDR1 SNHLY, CDR2 FYNNEI. CDR3 size: 14 residues. The CDR3 region is CASSARGYSYEQYF. The CDR3 nucleotides read TGTGCCAGCAGTGCAAGAGGGTACTCCTACGAGCAGTACTTC.

This chain joins TRBV21-1 and TRBJ2-2; no check of the table's D call, TRBD2, against the DNA was made. TRBV21-1 is a pseudogene locus. The CDR3 has 15 amino acids. This CDR3 reads CASSKGGLNTGELFF. CDR3 sequence (DNA): TGTGCCAGCAGCAAAGGGGGACTAAACACCGGGGAGCTGTTTTTT.

The J gene is TRBJ2-3, the V gene TRBV29-1; TRBD2 agrees at 11 bases. The CDR3 extends over 15 amino acids. After removal of 7 bases from V and 3 bases from J, the junction contained 9 bases not matched to a gene. Germline loops: CDR1 SQVTM, CDR2 ANQGSEA. The DNA for the CDR3 is TGCAGCGCTCCCCCTCTAGCGGGGGGAACAGATACGCAGTATTTT. As protein: CSAPPLAGGTDTQYF.

This clone was observed once. The CDR3 DNA reads as TGCAGCGTTTGTGAGGACTGGAATGAGCAGTTCTTC. Its translation is CSVCEDWNEQFF. The chain joins TRBV29-1 to TRBJ2-1; maybe TRBD2 (5 bases). The CDR3 sequence is 12 residues long. Looked up from germline, CDR1 is SQVTM and CDR2 is ANQGSEA. V lost 5 bases and J 7 bases, leaving 12 bases between the germline ends.

This clone appeared a few times. CDR3 bases: TGCGCCAGCAGCCAAGACGGCTGGGAGGGGGAGCAGTACTTC. Its translation: CASSQDGWEGEQYF. The chain recombines TRBV4-3 with TRBJ2-7; TRBD2 aligns across 7 bases. CDR3 length: 14 residues. J lost 7 bases, V lost 0 bases, and 6 bases had no gene match. Germline V gene data show CDR1 as LGHNA and CDR2 as YSLEER.

The V call is TRBV7-2, the J call TRBJ2-7; TRBD2 matches 8 bases. Germline CDR1 is SGHTA and CDR2 is FQGNSA. The CDR3 contains 15 residues. V lost 6 bases to trimming and J lost 0 bases; unmatched junction nucleotides: 7. The CDR3 is CASRSRGGSSYEQYF. The CDR3, as DNA: TGTGCCAGCAGAAGTCGGGGGGGGAGCTCCTACGAGCAGTACTTC.

The rearrangement joins TRBV2 to TRBJ2-3; TRBD2 matches 8 bases. With V trimmed by 6 bases and J by 3 bases, 5 bases remained unmatched. This CDR3 is 14 amino acids long. Per the germline V gene, CDR1 is SNHLY and CDR2 is FYNNEI. This CDR3 reads CASRATSGTDTQYF. The CDR3 DNA follows: TGTGCCAGCAGGGCCACTAGCGGTACAGATACGCAGTATTTT.

The chain is built from TRBV7-8 and TRBJ2-5; 8 bases fit TRBD2. This CDR3 is 17 amino acids long. Germline loops: CDR1 SGHVS, CDR2 FQNEAQ. J gave up 4 bases and V 4 bases, and 14 bases lay outside the gene matches. CDR3 region: CASSSPRRGVLRETQYF. DNA of the CDR3: TGTGCCAGCAGCTCTCCACGGCGGGGGGTACTGAGAGAGACCCAGTACTTC.

CDR3 nucleotide sequence: TGTGCCAGCAGCCGACAGGGAAGAGGGTACGAGCAGTACTTC. This translates into CASSRQGRGYEQYF. The chain joins TRBV28 to TRBJ2-7, with 7 nucleotides matching TRBD1. Trimming took 6 bases from V and 4 from J; bases not matched to a gene: 9. The CDR3 extends over 14 amino acids. CDR1 and CDR2 from the germline V gene are MDHEN and SYDVKM.

The V and J genes are TRBV4-1 and TRBJ2-3; 9 positions match TRBD2. CDR1 and CDR2 from the germline V gene are MGHRA and YSYEKL. This CDR3 region has 15 residues. V gave up 0 bases and J gave up 4 bases; unmatched junction bases: 2. CDR3 sequence (DNA): TGCGCCAGCAGCCAAGAGCGGGGGGGCCCAGATACGCAGTATTTT. Translation gives CASSQERGGPDTQYF.

The chain links TRBV28 to TRBJ2-2, with D possibly TRBD1 on 6 matching bases. V was clipped by 1 base and J by 6 bases, with 15 bases between them. CDR3 length: 16 amino acids. Germline V CDR1 and CDR2: MDHEN, SYDVKM. CDR3 nucleotide sequence: TGTGCCAGCAGTTTATTGGGGTTGGGGGCCTCCGGGGAGCTGTTTTTT. Translating it yields CASSLLGLGASGELFF. Full variable domain (remainder filled in from reference TRBV28 and TRBJ2-2): DVKVTQSSRYLVKRTGEKVFLECVQDMDHENMFWYRQDPGLGLRLIYFSYDVKMKEKGDIPEGYSVSREKKERFSLILESASTNQTSMYLCASSLLGLGASGELFFGEGSRLTVL.

The rearrangement links TRBV27 to TRBJ1-5; a possible D gene is TRBD1 (6 bases). CDR3 size: 14 residues. Germline CDR1 and CDR2: MNHEY and SMNVEV (reference sequence). Trimming took off 3 bases at V and 7 bases at J, with 13 bases between the two ends. The CDR3 nucleotides read TGTGCCAGCAGTTTCGGGACAATGGAGCAGCCCCAGCATTTT. It specifies CASSFGTMEQPQHF.

The rearrangement links TRBV4-3 to TRBJ1-2, with 7 nucleotides matching TRBD1. Unmatched junction bases numbered 4, after V lost 2 bases and J lost 7 bases. CDR1 is LGHNA, CDR2 YSLEER, per germline. This CDR3 spans 13 amino acids. CDR3 DNA sequence: TGCGCCAGCAGCCAAACATCAGGGGGTGGCTACACCTTC. Protein sequence: CASSQTSGGGYTF.

V usage is TRBV5-6 and J usage is TRBJ2-7; 10 bases map to TRBD1. Germline V CDR1 and CDR2: SGHDT, YYEEEE. J lost 8 bases, V lost 2 bases, and 7 bases had no gene match. The CDR3 spans 14 residues. The CDR3 loop is CASSFGTGVSKQYF. Here the CDR3 DNA reads TGTGCCAGCAGCTTCGGGACAGGGGTCTCGAAGCAGTACTTC. Full variable domain (outside the CDR3, taken from reference TRBV5-6 and TRBJ2-7): DAGVTQSPTHLIKTRGQQVTLRCSPKSGHDTVSWYQQALGQGPQFIFQYYEEEERQRGNFPDRFSGHQFPNYSSELNVNALLLGDSALYLCASSFGTGVSKQYFGPGTRLTVT.

This CDR3 is CASSQGTGISYEQYF. The CDR3 DNA reads TGTGCCAGCAGCCAAGGCACAGGGATCTCCTACGAGCAGTACTTC. This sequence joins TRBV14 and TRBJ2-7; perhaps TRBD1 as D (6 bases). CDR1 and CDR2 from the germline V gene are SGHDN and FVKESK. This CDR3 contains 15 residues. Trimming took 1 base from V and 0 from J, leaving 10 bases between them. Combining the CDR3 with reference TRBV14 and TRBJ2-7 gives the whole variable domain EAGVTQFPSHSVIEKGQTVTLRCDPISGHDNLYWYRRVMGKEIKFLLHFVKESKQDESGMPNNRFLAERTGGTYSTLKVQPAELEDSGVYFCASSQGTGISYEQYFGPGTRLTVT.

The genes are TRBV28 and TRBJ2-7, with TRBD2 as a possible D gene (6 bases). Trimming shortened V by 2 bases and J by 1 base, and 6 bases separated the two germline ends. Germline values: CDR1 MDHEN, CDR2 SYDVKM. The CDR3 has 13 residues. The CDR3 nucleotides are TGTGCCAGCAGTTTAGGACTATCCTACGAGCAGTACTTC. It is translated as CASSLGLSYEQYF.

This clone was found once. V is TRBV4-3 and J is TRBJ1-5, with D perhaps matching TRBD1 (5 bases). This CDR3 spans 16 amino acids. Germline CDR1 is LGHNA and CDR2 is YSLEER. The V end was cut by 1 base, the J end by 3 bases, with 13 bases between. CDR3 in amino acids: CASSQALGRDNQPQHF. In DNA form, the CDR3 reads TGCGCCAGCAGCCAAGCGTTGGGCAGGGACAATCAGCCCCAGCATTTT.

V and J are TRBV9 and TRBJ1-2; D is unresolved. Trimming stripped 6 bases from V and 4 bases from J, with 16 bases between. CDR3 length: 14 residues. The germline CDR1 and CDR2 sequences are SGDLS and YYNGEE. The chain's CDR3 is CASTIGSAGYGYTF. CDR3 DNA: TGTGCCAGCACGATAGGTTCCGCGGGCTATGGCTACACCTTC.

This clone turned up a few times. This chain uses TRBV7-8 with TRBJ2-7; D call uncertain. V was clipped by 5 bases and J by 3 bases, with 8 bases between them. The CDR3 is made up of 12 amino acids. CDR1 is SGHVS and CDR2 is FQNEAQ in the germline V gene. CDR3 sequence: CASSRSYYEQYF. In DNA form, the CDR3 reads TGTGCCAGCAGCCGCTCCTACTACGAGCAGTACTTC.

This clone was detected only once. The V call is TRBV5-4, the J call TRBJ2-7, with a possible D match to TRBD1 (6 bases). CDR3 length: 13 amino acids. The V gene's germline CDR1 is SGHNT and CDR2 YYREEE (reference sequence). V was pared by 0 bases and J by 4 bases, with 8 bases between. The CDR3 region has the DNA TGTGCCAGCAGCTTGGACAGGGTGTACGAGCAGTACTTC. As protein: CASSLDRVYEQYF. Variable domain in full (rest from reference TRBV5-4 and TRBJ2-7): ETGVTQSPTHLIKTRGQQVTLRCSSQSGHNTVSWYQQALGQGPQFIFQYYREEENGRGNFPPRFSGLQFPNYSSELNVNALELDDSALYLCASSLDRVYEQYFGPGTRLTVT.

The chain is built from TRBV25-1 and TRBJ1-4, with D possibly being TRBD1 (6 bases). Trimming pared 2 bases from V and 8 bases from J, leaving 21 bases between. CDR3 length equals 17 residues. CDR1 and CDR2 from the germline V gene are MGHDK and SYGVNS. CDR3 in amino acids: CASSETKSTGFKEKLFF. For the CDR3, the DNA is TGTGCCAGCAGTGAAACAAAAAGCACAGGGTTTAAAGAAAAACTGTTTTTT.